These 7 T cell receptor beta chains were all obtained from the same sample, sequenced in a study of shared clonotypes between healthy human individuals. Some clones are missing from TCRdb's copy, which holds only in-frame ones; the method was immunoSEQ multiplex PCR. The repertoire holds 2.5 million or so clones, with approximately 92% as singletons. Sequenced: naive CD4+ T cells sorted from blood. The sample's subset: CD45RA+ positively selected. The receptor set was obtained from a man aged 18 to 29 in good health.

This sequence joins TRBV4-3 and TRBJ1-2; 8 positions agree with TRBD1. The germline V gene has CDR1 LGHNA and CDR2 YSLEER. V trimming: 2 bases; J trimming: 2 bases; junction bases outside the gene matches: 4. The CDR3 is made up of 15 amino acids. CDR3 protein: CASSQSWDRNYGYTF. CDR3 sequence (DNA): TGCGCCAGCAGCCAATCTTGGGACAGGAACTATGGCTACACCTTC.

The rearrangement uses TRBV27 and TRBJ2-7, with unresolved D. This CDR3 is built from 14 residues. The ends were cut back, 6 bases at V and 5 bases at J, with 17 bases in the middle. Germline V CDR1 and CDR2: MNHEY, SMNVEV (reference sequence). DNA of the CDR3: TGTGCCAGCAGATCGCAGTTGTTCCCCCACGAGCAGTACTTC. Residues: CASRSQLFPHEQYF.

The CDR3: CASSSRAHNPYEQYF. In nucleotides, the CDR3 is TGTGCCAGCAGTTCACGGGCCCATAACCCCTACGAGCAGTACTTC. The V call is TRBV6-6, the J call TRBJ2-7, with no clear D. The length of the CDR3 is 15 residues. The germline V gene has CDR1 MNHNY and CDR2 SVGAGI (reference sequence). The V end was cut by 4 bases, the J end by 2 bases, with 15 bases between.

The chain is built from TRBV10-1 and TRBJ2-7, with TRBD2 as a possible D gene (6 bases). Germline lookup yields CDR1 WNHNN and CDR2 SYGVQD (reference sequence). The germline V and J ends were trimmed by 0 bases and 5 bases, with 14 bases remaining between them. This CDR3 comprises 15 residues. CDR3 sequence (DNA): TGCGCCAGCAGTGAGTCGAAAGCAGGGAGGAACGAGCAGTACTTC. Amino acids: CASSESKAGRNEQYF.

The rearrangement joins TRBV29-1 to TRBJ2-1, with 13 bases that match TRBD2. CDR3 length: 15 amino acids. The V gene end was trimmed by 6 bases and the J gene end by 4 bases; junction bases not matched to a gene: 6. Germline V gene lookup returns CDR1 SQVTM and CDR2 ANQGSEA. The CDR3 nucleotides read TGCAGCGTCCCCTGGACTAGCGGGAGTTACAATGAGCAGTTCTTC. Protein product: CSVPWTSGSYNEQFF.

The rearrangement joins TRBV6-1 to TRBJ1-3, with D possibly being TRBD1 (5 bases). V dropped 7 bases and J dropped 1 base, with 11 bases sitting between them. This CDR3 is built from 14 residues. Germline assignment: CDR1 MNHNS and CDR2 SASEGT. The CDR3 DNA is TGTGCCAGCAAGAAGGAGGGGTCTGGAAACACCATATATTTT. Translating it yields CASKKEGSGNTIYF.

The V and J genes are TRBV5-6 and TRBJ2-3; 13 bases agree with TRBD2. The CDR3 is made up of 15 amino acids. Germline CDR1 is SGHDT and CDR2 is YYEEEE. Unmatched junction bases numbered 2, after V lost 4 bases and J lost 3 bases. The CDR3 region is CASSTLAGGTDTQYF. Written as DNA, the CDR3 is TGTGCCAGCAGCACACTAGCGGGAGGGACAGATACGCAGTATTTT. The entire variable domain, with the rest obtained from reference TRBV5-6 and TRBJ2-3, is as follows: DAGVTQSPTHLIKTRGQQVTLRCSPKSGHDTVSWYQQALGQGPQFIFQYYEEEERQRGNFPDRFSGHQFPNYSSELNVNALLLGDSALYLCASSTLAGGTDTQYFGPGTRLTVL.